A single sample is the source of the 3 T cell receptor beta chains below, sequenced in a study of OX40 agonist ivuxolimab in advanced cancers. Receptor libraries were prepared by the immunoSEQ multiplex PCR assay. TCRdb stores this immuneACCESS table with in-frame sequences only. Part of the clones is absent; in the studies checked, under half of the shortfall reflects unresolved V genes, and no reason is known for the rest. The sample table contains around 76,000 clones; only one count was recorded for roughly 90% of them. The leading ten clones occupy 10% of the sample. The sample in question was CD4+ or CD8+ T cells sorted from blood, obtained in a trial of the OX40 agonist ivuxolimab. The receptors come from an adult with an advanced solid tumor such as melanoma, head and neck, liver or kidney cancer.

V and J are TRBV10-3 and TRBJ2-5, with TRBD2 matching over 7 bases. Trimming at V came to 7 bases and at J to 0 bases, leaving 5 bases not matched to a gene. Per germline, CDR1 ENHRY and CDR2 SYGVKD. The CDR3 spans 14 residues. The CDR3 nucleotides read TGTGCCATCAAGGTGAGCGGGAACCAAGAGACCCAGTACTTC. This codes for CAIKVSGNQETQYF.

Notes on this clone: Other nucleotide sequences in the sample specify the same CDR3. This chain links TRBV11-2 with TRBJ2-5, with D hard to call. This CDR3 contains 11 residues. V lost 1 base, J lost 5 bases, and 2 bases lay in between. Germline-derived CDR1 and CDR2 are SGHAT and FQNNGV. In DNA, the CDR3 is TGTGCCAGCAGCTTAGTTGAGACCCAGTACTTC. This translates into CASSLVETQYF.

The chain carries TRBV18 and TRBJ1-2, with D perhaps TRBD1 (6 bases). The CDR3 length is 16 residues. The V gene lost 1 base and the J gene lost 0 bases, with 12 bases spanning the gap. Per the germline V gene, CDR1 is KGHSH and CDR2 is LQKENI. The CDR3 DNA reads as TGTGCCAGCTCACCACGGGGGCCCCCCACTAACTATGGCTACACCTTC. Its protein product is CASSPRGPPTNYGYTF.